The clone carrying this TCR beta chain has a single count. This specimen belongs to a study of PD-1 blockade in classical Hodgkin lymphoma. Study in general: Administration of nivolumab to patients was at 3 mg/kg intravenously every 2 weeks.

Trimming removed 0 bases at V and 1 base at J, with 7 bases between. Germline V CDR1 and CDR2: SGHKS, YYEKEE (reference sequence). CDR3 length: 15 amino acids. All trial patients relapsed after autologous stem cell transplantation. Complete response, partial response or progressive disease constituted the best response categories observed. This table comes from immunoSEQ multiplex PCR, and its TCRdb copy is limited to in-frame clones, with some not included. The table includes about 42,000 clones, over 55% detected once. The TCR was taken from a human donor with classical Hodgkin lymphoma. The sequencing here drew on peripheral blood mononuclear cells (PBMCs), taken at baseline. The chain joins TRBV5-5 to TRBJ2-2, with no clear D. The CDR3 coding sequence is TGTGCCAGCAGCTTGGCCCCTTGGAACACCGGGGAGCTGTTTTTT. Translated: CASSLAPWNTGELFF.